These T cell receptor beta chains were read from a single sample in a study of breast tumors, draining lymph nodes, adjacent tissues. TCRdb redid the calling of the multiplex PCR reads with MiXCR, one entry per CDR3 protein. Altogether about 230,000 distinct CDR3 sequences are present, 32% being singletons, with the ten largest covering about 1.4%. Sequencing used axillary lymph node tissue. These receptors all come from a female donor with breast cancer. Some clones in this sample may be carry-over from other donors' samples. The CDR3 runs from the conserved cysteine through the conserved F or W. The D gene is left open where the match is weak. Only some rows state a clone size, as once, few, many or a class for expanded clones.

CDR3nt: TGCAGTGCCCTGCTACAGGGTCGCAATCAGCCCCAGCATTTT; CDR3aa: CSALLQGRNQPQHF; d_gene: NA; v_gene: TRBV20-1; j_gene: TRBJ1-5; abundance: many
CDR3nt: TGTGCCAGCAAAATCCTAGCGGGAGGGTCAGGGGATACGCAGTATTTT; CDR3aa: CASKILAGGSGDTQYF; d_gene: TRBD2; v_gene: TRBV7-6; j_gene: TRBJ2-3; abundance: many
CDR3nt: TGTGCCAGCAGTGAGCGACCGAACACCGGGGAGCTGTTTTTT; CDR3aa: CASSERPNTGELFF; d_gene: NA; v_gene: TRBV6-1; j_gene: TRBJ2-2; abundance: many
CDR3nt: TGTGCCACCAGCAAAACCAAACAGGGTACGCAAGATATGCAGTACTTC; CDR3aa: CATSKTKQGTQDMQYF; d_gene: NA; v_gene: TRBV15; j_gene: TRBJ2-5; abundance: once
CDR3nt: TGTGCCAGCAGTAATCAGGGGTCCGGGGAGCTGTTTTTT; CDR3aa: CASSNQGSGELFF; d_gene: NA; v_gene: TRBV7-9; j_gene: TRBJ2-2; abundance: many
CDR3nt: TGTGCCAGCAGCGGAAGGGGGTTTGGCTACACCTTC; CDR3aa: CASSGRGFGYTF; d_gene: NA; v_gene: TRBV7-2; j_gene: TRBJ1-2; abundance: many
CDR3nt: TGTGCCAACATGAAGCAGAGCTTATCAGATACGCAGTATTTT; CDR3aa: CANMKQSLSDTQYF; d_gene: NA; v_gene: TRBV6-2/TRBV6-3; j_gene: TRBJ2-3; abundance: NA
CDR3nt: TGCGCCAGCAGCTGGACTAGCGTGAGCTCCTACGAGCAGTACTTC; CDR3aa: CASSWTSVSSYEQYF; d_gene: TRBD2; v_gene: TRBV5-1; j_gene: TRBJ2-7; abundance: many
CDR3nt: TGTGCCAGCAGTTCAGCGGGAGCGGTAGATACGCAGTATTTT; CDR3aa: CASSSAGAVDTQYF; d_gene: TRBD2; v_gene: TRBV28; j_gene: TRBJ2-3; abundance: NA
CDR3nt: TGCAGTGCTAGAGATGGTACAGCTAACTATGGCTACACCTTC; CDR3aa: CSARDGTANYGYTF; d_gene: NA; v_gene: TRBV20-1; j_gene: TRBJ1-2; abundance: many
CDR3nt: TGTGCCACCAACAGAGATCCCCGGGCTAGCGGGAGACTCCACAATGAGCAGTTCTTC; CDR3aa: CATNRDPRASGRLHNEQFF; d_gene: TRBD2; v_gene: TRBV15; j_gene: TRBJ2-1; abundance: NA
CDR3nt: TGTGCCAGCAGCTTTTCCTCCGCGGGGAGGGGAACCGGGGTTCAAGAGACCCAGTACTTC; CDR3aa: CASSFSSAGRGTGVQETQYF; d_gene: TRBD2; v_gene: TRBV7-8; j_gene: TRBJ2-5; abundance: NA
CDR3nt: TGTGCCACCAGCAGAGTTAATCAGGGAGGCTGGGATGAAAAACTGTTTTTT; CDR3aa: CATSRVNQGGWDEKLFF; d_gene: NA; v_gene: TRBV15; j_gene: TRBJ1-4; abundance: once
CDR3nt: TGCGCCAGCAGAGACAGTCTCTATGGCTACACCTTC; CDR3aa: CASRDSLYGYTF; d_gene: NA; v_gene: TRBV5-1; j_gene: TRBJ1-2; abundance: NA
CDR3nt: TGTGCCAGCAGCTTAGGGTCTAGTGAGTACAATGAGCAGCTCTTC; CDR3aa: CASSLGSSEYNEQLF; d_gene: NA; v_gene: TRBV11-3; j_gene: TRBJ2-1; abundance: NA
CDR3nt: TGTGCCAGCAGCGAAGGGACTAGCGGGAGAACGGATACGCAGTATTTT; CDR3aa: CASSEGTSGRTDTQYF; d_gene: TRBD2; v_gene: TRBV5-4; j_gene: TRBJ2-3; abundance: NA
CDR3nt: TGTGCCAGTAGTATAGGTGGGCAGGGTTTTGACATTCAGTACTTC; CDR3aa: CASSIGGQGFDIQYF; d_gene: NA; v_gene: TRBV19; j_gene: TRBJ2-4; abundance: many
CDR3nt: TGCGCCAGCAGCCAATCAAGACAGGGAGGAGAGACCCAGTACTTC; CDR3aa: CASSQSRQGGETQYF; d_gene: NA; v_gene: TRBV4-1; j_gene: TRBJ2-5; abundance: many
CDR3nt: TGTGCCAGCAGCTGGGGGGCAGGGAATCCCTACGAGCAGTACTTC; CDR3aa: CASSWGAGNPYEQYF; d_gene: NA; v_gene: TRBV11-3; j_gene: TRBJ2-7; abundance: many
CDR3nt: TGTGCCAGCAGCAACGGGAATAATTCACCCCTCCACTTT; CDR3aa: CASSNGNNSPLHF; d_gene: NA; v_gene: TRBV11-3; j_gene: TRBJ1-6; abundance: many
CDR3nt: TGTGCCAGCAGTCAGGACTTGGGACTAGCGGGAGGTAGAACTCACTTC; CDR3aa: CASSQDLGLAGGRTHF; d_gene: TRBD2; v_gene: TRBV28; j_gene: TRBJ2-5; abundance: NA
CDR3nt: TGTGCCAGCTCACCGGGGTCAGGGAATTCACCCCTCCACTTT; CDR3aa: CASSPGSGNSPLHF; d_gene: NA; v_gene: TRBV18; j_gene: TRBJ1-6; abundance: many
CDR3nt: TGTGCCAGCAGTTTCGGTATGGCTAGCGGGATCCCAGATGGCGAGCAGTATTTT; CDR3aa: CASSFGMASGIPDGEQYF; d_gene: TRBD2; v_gene: TRBV12-3/TRBV12-4; j_gene: TRBJ2-3; abundance: few
CDR3nt: TGTGCCAGCTCACCGAACAGGGGATTAGCCGGGGAGCTGTTTTTT; CDR3aa: CASSPNRGLAGELFF; d_gene: TRBD1; v_gene: TRBV18; j_gene: TRBJ2-2; abundance: NA
CDR3nt: TGCGCCAGCAGCCCGGGACTAGCGGCAAAAGAGACCCAGTACTTC; CDR3aa: CASSPGLAAKETQYF; d_gene: TRBD2; v_gene: TRBV11-3; j_gene: TRBJ2-5; abundance: many
CDR3nt: TGTGCCAGCAGCCTCGGGACTAGCGACAGCGAGACCCAGTACTTC; CDR3aa: CASSLGTSDSETQYF; d_gene: TRBD2; v_gene: TRBV3-1; j_gene: TRBJ2-5; abundance: many
CDR3nt: TGTGCCAGCAGCTCCGGGGGACAGGGGGGGACCGGGGAGCTGTCTTGG; CDR3aa: CASSSGGQGGTGELSW; d_gene: TRBD1; v_gene: TRBV13; j_gene: TRBJ2-2; abundance: NA
CDR3nt: TGCGCCAGCAGCGCGACAGGCGATCGGGGGGAGACCCAGTACTTC; CDR3aa: CASSATGDRGETQYF; d_gene: NA; v_gene: TRBV5-1; j_gene: TRBJ2-5; abundance: many
CDR3nt: TGTGCCAGCAGCTTAACAGCGGGAGGGCGGAACGAGCAGTACTTC; CDR3aa: CASSLTAGGRNEQYF; d_gene: TRBD2; v_gene: TRBV7-3; j_gene: TRBJ2-7; abundance: many
CDR3nt: TGTGCCAGCAGTCATCGGACTAGCGGGACCACAGATACGCAGTATTTT; CDR3aa: CASSHRTSGTTDTQYF; d_gene: TRBD2; v_gene: TRBV6-2/TRBV6-3; j_gene: TRBJ2-3; abundance: few